The 12 T cell receptor beta chains reported below all come from one sample, sequenced in a study of T-cell memory formation after mild COVID-19 (dated by TCRdb to the early 2020s). Library method: 5' RACE. Sequenced on an Illumina NovaSeq 6000. TCRdb itself trimmed the public reads at Q25 with fastp, ran MiXCR and retained productive beta chains. CDR3 protein duplicates are merged, each entry listing the most common genes and DNA. The sample contains 450,000 or so distinct CDR3 sequences, roughly 25% of them found a single time. 9.5% to 15% of the sample goes to the ten largest clones. The sequencing sample was made of PBMCs or a T cell subset sorted from them (not recorded which). These receptors came from an adult woman who had mild COVID-19 (a few samples of this study predate the infection). The sample titles of this study are shuffled in the database, so cell type and time point are left out; the donor was told from shared clones.

This clonotype showed up just a few times. The V gene is TRBV7-2, the J gene TRBJ2-2, with D unclear. There are 13 residues in the CDR3. The V gene's germline CDR1 is SGHTA and CDR2 FQGNSA. V gave up 1 base and J gave up 6 bases, with 6 bases separating them. CDR3 DNA sequence: TGTGCCAGCAGCTTAGTTCTTCCCGGGGAGCTGTTTTTT. Translated: CASSLVLPGELFF.

The rearrangement joins TRBV6-5 to TRBJ2-7; D is unresolved. This CDR3 has 15 amino acids. Trimming left V 5 bases short and J 3 bases short, with 17 bases between. Germline-derived CDR1 and CDR2 are MNHEY and SVGAGI. The DNA of the CDR3 is TGTGCCAGCAGTACGAACAGAAGGTGGGTCTACGAGCAGTACTTC. Translation gives CASSTNRRWVYEQYF.

The chain is built from TRBV20-1 and TRBJ2-2; D perhaps matches TRBD1 (6 bases). From germline, CDR1 is DFQATT and CDR2 SNEGSKA (reference sequence). V dropped 5 bases and J dropped 4 bases, with 14 bases sitting between them. The CDR3 length is 14 residues. The CDR3 DNA sequence: TGCAGTGCTCCTAACAGGGACGGCACCGGGGAGCTGTTTTTT. This sequence encodes CSAPNRDGTGELFF.

The chain has TRBV4-3 and TRBJ1-2; no definite D call. In germline, CDR1 is LGHNA, CDR2 YSLEER. V was trimmed by 0 bases and J by 10 bases, leaving 15 bases between them. CDR3 length: 14 amino acids. CDR3 amino acids: CASSQDFGRTFYTF. The CDR3 region has the DNA TGCGCCAGCAGCCAAGATTTTGGCAGGACCTTCTACACCTTC.

There are a few counts of this clonotype. The rearrangement uses TRBV5-1 and TRBJ2-1; 10 bases match TRBD2. The germline CDR1 and CDR2 sequences are SGHRS and YFSETQ. Germline trimming cut 4 bases from V and 6 bases from J; bases unmatched to any gene: 10. The CDR3 is made up of 16 amino acids. The CDR3 nucleotides read TGCGCCAGCAGCCTGCTTAGCGGGGGGATCTTCAATGAGCAGTTCTTC. It codes for CASSLLSGGIFNEQFF.

The chain couples TRBV7-9 to TRBJ2-7, with D perhaps matching TRBD2 (5 bases). Germline loops: CDR1 SEHNR, CDR2 FQNEAQ (reference sequence). V lost 5 bases and J 2 bases, leaving 10 bases between the germline ends. This CDR3 region has 13 residues. The DNA of the CDR3 is TGTGCCAGCAGCACTACCGGGACCTACGAGCAGTACTTC. As protein: CASSTTGTYEQYF.

CDR3: CASRLQDNSNQPQHF. CDR3 nucleotides: TGTGCCAGCAGGTTACAGGACAATAGCAATCAGCCCCAGCATTTT. This chain joins TRBV7-2 and TRBJ1-5, with a weak D call TRBD1 (5 bases). The CDR3 is 15 residues long. Germline values: CDR1 SGHTA, CDR2 FQGNSA. V lost 6 bases to trimming and J lost 0 bases, with 12 bases between them.

The V gene is TRBV13, the J gene TRBJ2-7, with 10 bases matching TRBD2. Trimming removed 5 bases from V and 4 bases from J; junction bases left unmatched: 14. Germline V CDR1 and CDR2: PRHDT, FYEKMQ (reference sequence). This CDR3 spans 17 amino acids. CDR3 DNA: TGTGCCAGCAGCCGCTCCCAGATAGGACTAGCGGTATACGAGCAGTACTTC. It translates to CASSRSQIGLAVYEQYF. Full variable domain (outside the CDR3, taken from reference TRBV13 and TRBJ2-7): AAGVIQSPRHLIKEKRETATLKCYPIPRHDTVYWYQQGPGQDPQFLISFYEKMQSDKGSIPDRFSAQQFSDYHSELNMSSLELGDSALYFCASSRSQIGLAVYEQYFGPGTRLTVT.

This clonotype turned up a few times. The chain recombines TRBV4-1 with TRBJ2-1; D is unclear. The V gene's germline CDR1 is MGHRA and CDR2 YSYEKL. The length of the CDR3 is 12 residues. V lost 0 bases, J lost 8 bases, and 5 bases lay in between. This CDR3 reads CASSQEGYEQFF. CDR3 sequence (DNA): TGCGCCAGCAGCCAAGAGGGCTATGAGCAGTTCTTC.

This clonotype was seen a few times. V gene TRBV13 combines with J gene TRBJ2-1; D might be TRBD2 (6 bases). The CDR3 length is 11 residues. V lost 1 base to trimming and J lost 14 bases, with 9 bases between them. Germline loops: CDR1 PRHDT, CDR2 FYEKMQ (reference sequence). In DNA form, the CDR3 reads TGTGCCAGCAGCTTAGCTGGGGAGGAGTTCTTC. It encodes CASSLAGEEFF.

This clonotype appeared a few times. The rearrangement joins TRBV6-2 or TRBV6-3 to TRBJ2-2; D possibly corresponds to TRBD2 (6 bases). The V and J ends lost 5 bases and 3 bases respectively, with 13 bases between them. CDR3 length: 15 amino acids. In germline, CDR1 is MNHEY, CDR2 SVGEGT. CDR3 nucleotides: TGTGCCAGCAGTCGGGCTAGCGAGGACACCGGGGAGCTGTTTTTT. Amino acid sequence: CASSRASEDTGELFF.

V is TRBV7-9 and J is TRBJ2-7; D gene uncertain. Deletions cut 1 base from V and 3 bases from J, with 7 bases between. Germline CDR1 SEHNR, CDR2 FQNEAQ (reference sequence). This CDR3 is built from 13 residues. CDR3 amino acids: CASSLETYYEQYF. CDR3 DNA sequence: TGTGCCAGCAGCTTAGAGACCTACTACGAGCAGTACTTC.